The 25 T cell receptor beta chains below were found in one sample sequenced in a study of T cells in Graves' hyperthyroidism and ophthalmopathy (dated by TCRdb to about 2019). The library was prepared using multiplex PCR. The sequencer was an Illumina HiSeq 2000. The TCR beta CDR3 regions were amplified from the RNA transcripts. The first round of RT-PCR for the TCR CDR3 was performed with the HTBI primer set and the Qiagen OneStep RT-PCR kit. The public sequencing data were trimmed at Q25 with fastp and processed into clonotypes with MiXCR by TCRdb, which kept only in-frame beta chains. Rows with one shared CDR3 protein collapse into an entry with the most common genes and DNA. A total of some 650,000 distinct CDR3 sequences appear in this sample, 15% to 20% of them only once. The ten largest clones represent 2.5% to 4% of the sample. Sequenced material: blood. These receptors were collected from a middle-aged woman with Graves' ophthalmopathy.

Many counts were recorded for this clonotype. The rearrangement links TRBV18 to TRBJ2-5, with D maybe TRBD2 (5 bases). In germline, CDR1 is KGHSH, CDR2 LQKENI. The CDR3 totals 15 residues. V was trimmed by 6 bases and J by 2 bases, leaving 16 bases between them. The DNA of the CDR3 is TGTGCCAGCTCCCGGAGGACGACGAAACAAGAGACCCAGTACTTC. It is translated as CASSRRTTKQETQYF.

A few counts support this clonotype. The V call is TRBV6-5, the J call TRBJ2-1; tentative D call: TRBD2 (6 bases). Germline CDR1 MNHEY, CDR2 SVGAGI. The CDR3 runs to 14 residues. Trimming took 1 base from V and 6 from J, leaving 10 bases between them. CDR3 sequence (DNA): TGTGCCAGCAGTTACTTTAGGGGAGGCAATGAGCAGTTCTTC. Amino acids: CASSYFRGGNEQFF.

This clonotype was detected a few times. The chain couples TRBV7-2 to TRBJ1-2; maybe TRBD1 (5 bases). Germline V gene sequence: CDR1 SGHTA, CDR2 FQGNSA. This CDR3 region has 14 residues. Trimming stripped 2 bases from V and 8 bases from J, with 15 bases between. The CDR3, as DNA: TGTGCCAGCAGCTTAACCGGGACGTCTGGCGGCTACACCTTC. As protein: CASSLTGTSGGYTF.

The rearrangement links TRBV6-6 to TRBJ1-1; perhaps TRBD1 as D (6 bases). CDR3 length: 18 residues. The ends were cut back, 0 bases at V and 1 base at J, with 18 bases in the middle. CDR1 is MNHNY and CDR2 is SVGAGI in the germline V gene (reference sequence). The CDR3 bases are TGTGCCAGCAGTTACTCGATGGGTGGCAGGGGAAAGAACACTGAAGCTTTCTTT. Encoded protein: CASSYSMGGRGKNTEAFF.

This clonotype was counted many times. The CDR3 loop is CASSLALNGRAGGVNEQFF. DNA for the CDR3: TGTGCCAGCAGCTTAGCGCTTAACGGCCGAGCGGGAGGAGTCAATGAGCAGTTCTTC. The chain couples TRBV7-6 to TRBJ2-1; 9 bases map to TRBD2. The germline gives CDR1 SGHVS, CDR2 FNYEAQ. CDR3 length: 19 amino acids. J gave up 6 bases and V 0 bases, and 15 bases lay outside the gene matches.

This clonotype was recorded at least ten times. CDR3: CASSSRRRRDVYGYTF. CDR3 nucleotide sequence: TGTGCCAGCAGTTCTCGAAGGCGGAGAGACGTCTATGGCTACACCTTC. This chain connects TRBV12-3 or TRBV12-4 to TRBJ1-2; D is unclear. V was cut by 4 bases and J by 4 bases, with 19 bases left in between. The CDR3 contains 16 residues.

The chain couples TRBV5-1 to TRBJ1-6; D unclear. This CDR3 has 17 residues. V shed 0 bases and J shed 0 bases, with 10 bases lying between them. Germline-derived CDR1 and CDR2 are SGHRS and YFSETQ. The CDR3 DNA reads TGCGCCAGCAGCTTGGACTCACGGAGCTCCTATAATTCACCCCTCCACTTT. Its protein product is CASSLDSRSSYNSPLHF. The whole variable domain, filled in from reference TRBV5-1 and TRBJ1-6, reads KAGVTQTPRYLIKTRGQQVTLSCSPISGHRSVSWYQQTPGQGLQFLFEYFSETQRNKGNFPGRFSGRQFSNSRSEMNVSTLELGDSALYLCASSLDSRSSYNSPLHFGNGTRLTVT.

This clonotype was detected only a few times. CDR3 bases: TGCAGCGTGACGGGCTACAATGAGCAGTTCTTC. This gives the protein CSVTGYNEQFF. This chain uses TRBV29-1 with TRBJ2-1; D unclear. Germline-derived CDR1 and CDR2 are SQVTM and ANQGSEA. The CDR3 covers 11 residues. Trimming left V 6 bases short and J 3 bases short, with 6 bases between.

The V and J genes are TRBV29-1 and TRBJ2-5; perhaps TRBD2 as D (6 bases). V lost 4 bases to trimming and J lost 5 bases, with 29 bases between them. Looked up from germline, CDR1 is SQVTM and CDR2 is ANQGSEA. The CDR3 has 18 residues. CDR3 in amino acids: CSVAPGSSRTKDRETQYF. The CDR3 DNA follows: TGCAGCGTTGCACCGGGCAGTTCCAGGACTAAGGATCGTGAGACCCAGTACTTC.

This clonotype was recorded a few times. The chain combines TRBV10-3 with TRBJ2-7; D not resolved. The CDR3 sequence is 13 residues long. V lost 7 bases to trimming and J lost 5 bases, with 15 bases between them. Per germline, CDR1 ENHRY and CDR2 SYGVKD. CDR3 sequence reads: CAINGEARNEQYF. CDR3 DNA sequence: TGTGCCATCAACGGAGAGGCTCGGAACGAGCAGTACTTC.

The J gene is TRBJ2-2, the V gene TRBV19; D ambiguous. Germline assignment: CDR1 LNHDA and CDR2 SQIVND (reference sequence). This CDR3 has 15 amino acids. Trimming took off 7 bases at V and 1 base at J, with 13 bases between the two ends. Here the CDR3 reads CASMGSGWNTGELFF. CDR3 DNA: TGTGCCAGTATGGGCTCTGGATGGAACACCGGGGAGCTGTTTTTT.

This clonotype was seen many times. This sequence joins TRBV3-1 and TRBJ1-1; maybe TRBD1 (5 bases). V lost 1 base and J 1 base, leaving 7 bases between the germline ends. The CDR3 sequence is 14 residues long. Germline CDR1 LGHDT, CDR2 YNNKEL (reference sequence). The CDR3 DNA sequence: TGTGCCAGCAGCCAAGTTGGGACGAACACTGAAGCTTTCTTT. Its translation: CASSQVGTNTEAFF.

The rearrangement links TRBV12-3 or TRBV12-4 to TRBJ2-5; 9 bases are a match to TRBD2. CDR3 length: 15 residues. The trim removed 6 bases at V and 5 bases at J, leaving 10 bases unmatched. The CDR3 DNA reads TGTGCCAGCAGATATACAGGGGCGGGAGGGGAGACCCAGTACTTC. Its translation: CASRYTGAGGETQYF.

The chain is built from TRBV12-3 or TRBV12-4 and TRBJ2-3; 8 bases match TRBD2. V was clipped by 6 bases and J by 2 bases; unmatched bases: 4. The length of the CDR3 is 14 residues. This chain's CDR3 is CASRIAGTTDTQYF. In DNA, the CDR3 is TGTGCCAGCAGGATAGCGGGAACCACAGATACGCAGTATTTT.

This clonotype was found many times. The gene calls are TRBV13 and TRBJ2-5; TRBD2 agrees at 13 bases. Germline CDR1 and CDR2: PRHDT and FYEKMQ (reference sequence). This CDR3 is built from 16 residues. V was pared by 5 bases and J by 1 base, with 4 bases of the junction left unmatched. The CDR3 region is CASSPRLAGGQETQYF. CDR3 nucleotides: TGTGCCAGCAGCCCTCGACTAGCGGGGGGCCAAGAGACCCAGTACTTC.

This clonotype was seen a few times. V usage is TRBV19 and J usage is TRBJ2-7, with TRBD1 matching over 9 bases. The CDR3 runs to 16 residues. Germline CDR1 is LNHDA and CDR2 is SQIVND (reference sequence). Losses at the gene ends were 7 bases for V and 5 bases for J; bases not matched to a gene: 15. CDR3 loop: CASNNPAGTGWHEQYF. The CDR3 nucleotides are TGTGCCAGTAATAATCCCGCCGGGACAGGGTGGCACGAGCAGTACTTC. Drawing the rest from reference TRBV19 and TRBJ2-7, the complete variable domain is DGGITQSPKYLFRKEGQNVTLSCEQNLNHDAMYWYRQDPGQGLRLIYYSQIVNDFQKGDIAEGYSVSREKKESFPLTVTSAQKNPTAFYLCASNNPAGTGWHEQYFGPGTRLTVT.

V gene TRBV5-1 combines with J gene TRBJ2-1; the D gene is possibly TRBD2 (6 bases). V was trimmed by 2 bases and J by 3 bases, leaving 15 bases between them. From germline, CDR1 is SGHRS and CDR2 YFSETQ. This CDR3 contains 16 residues. CDR3 nucleotide sequence: TGCGCCAGCAGCTTTTTCGGGGGTGGGATCTACAATGAGCAGTTCTTC. Its translation is CASSFFGGGIYNEQFF.

This clonotype showed up many times. The chain couples TRBV11-2 to TRBJ1-2; 9 positions agree with TRBD1. The V segment lost 6 bases and the J segment 2 bases; nucleotides outside the gene matches: 7. The CDR3 loop spans 15 amino acids. CDR1 and CDR2 (germline): SGHAT, FQNNGV. Here the CDR3 DNA reads TGTGCCAGCAGACACCACAGGGGGCGGAACTATGGCTACACCTTC. As protein: CASRHHRGRNYGYTF.

Many counts were recorded for this clonotype. The rearrangement uses TRBV18 and TRBJ2-2; 9 bases align to TRBD1. CDR1 and CDR2 from the germline V gene are KGHSH and LQKENI. Trimming at V came to 2 bases and at J to 3 bases, leaving 4 bases not matched to a gene. This CDR3 spans 16 amino acids. This chain's CDR3 is CASSPVTGGDTGELFF. CDR3 sequence (DNA): TGTGCCAGCTCACCAGTGACAGGGGGTGACACCGGGGAGCTGTTTTTT.

As to this clonotype: With a much larger clone just one base away, this may be a read error. The rearrangement links TRBV7-9 to TRBJ2-5, with D hard to call. V was clipped by 8 bases and J by 1 base, with 23 bases between them. The germline CDR1 and CDR2 sequences are SEHNR and FQNEAQ (reference sequence). This CDR3 spans 17 amino acids. Here the CDR3 reads CASGQDFSNRIQETQYF. The CDR3 nucleotides read TGTGCCAGCGGCCAAGATTTTTCAAACCGCATCCAAGAGACCCAGTACTTC.

This sequence joins TRBV7-2 and TRBJ2-1, with TRBD1 as a possible D gene (6 bases). Germline-derived CDR1 and CDR2 are SGHTA and FQGNSA. V was clipped by 2 bases and J by 9 bases, with 14 bases between them. The CDR3 spans 14 residues. The CDR3 nucleotides are TGTGCCAGCAGCTTATTCAGGGCCAGGGGTGAGCAGTTCTTC. Protein product: CASSLFRARGEQFF. Looking up the rest from reference TRBV7-2 and TRBJ2-1 gives the full variable domain: GAGVSQSPSNKVTEKGKDVELRCDPISGHTALYWYRQSLGQGLEFLIYFQGNSAPDKSGLPSDRFSAERTGGSVSTLTIQRTQQEDSAVYLCASSLFRARGEQFFGPGTRLTVL.

The J gene is TRBJ2-1, the V gene TRBV30; 7 bases align to TRBD1. The CDR3 contains 13 residues. The germline V gene has CDR1 GTSNPN and CDR2 SVGIG (reference sequence). Trimming took 2 bases from V and 9 from J; bases not matched to a gene: 7. CDR3 residues: CAWSMGQTFEQFF. In nucleotides, the CDR3 is TGTGCCTGGAGTATGGGACAGACGTTTGAGCAGTTCTTC.

This clonotype has at least ten counts. The gene calls are TRBV12-3 or TRBV12-4 and TRBJ1-1; the match to TRBD1 covers 9 bases. V dropped 5 bases and J dropped 1; count of bases not matched to a gene: 8. This CDR3 region has 16 residues. The CDR3 bases are TGTGCCAGCAGTCCGAGGGACAGGGCATCGAACACTGAAGCTTTCTTT. Its protein product is CASSPRDRASNTEAFF.

This clonotype occurred a few times. The rearrangement uses TRBV5-1 and TRBJ2-2; TRBD1 aligns across 8 bases. The CDR3 totals 15 residues. The V gene end was trimmed by 4 bases and the J gene end by 5 bases; junction bases not matched to a gene: 7. Germline loops: CDR1 SGHRS, CDR2 YFSETQ. CDR3 region: CASSPWTGRTGELFF. In DNA, the CDR3 is TGCGCCAGCAGCCCTTGGACAGGGAGGACCGGGGAGCTGTTTTTT.

The chain couples TRBV7-3 to TRBJ2-3, with TRBD2 matching over 11 bases. V was pared by 4 bases and J by 8 bases, with 5 bases of the junction left unmatched. Germline V gene data show CDR1 as SGHTA and CDR2 as FQGTGA. The CDR3 has 14 amino acids. For the CDR3, the DNA is TGTGCCAGCAGCTCCCCAACTAGCGGGAGTACGCAGTATTTT. Its protein is CASSSPTSGSTQYF.